These 23 T cell receptor beta chains originate from one sample sequenced in a study of CD8 T cells in Susac syndrome (dated by TCRdb to the late 2010s). Libraries were constructed by the immunoSEQ multiplex PCR assay. RNA was extracted using the RNeasy kit, and about 0.45 to 1 ug of the RNA was reverse transcribed with random hexamers. TCRdb passed the public sequencing reads through fastp at Q25 and MiXCR, retaining productive beta sequences. When rows share a CDR3 protein, they turn into one entry using the most common DNA and genes. For this sample the table gives fewer than 140,000 distinct CDR3 sequences, of which roughly 95% were detected only once. The ten most abundant clones make up 0.41% of the sample. Sequencing input: CD8+ T cells from PBMCs. These TCRs come from a human donor with Susac syndrome.

The chain combines TRBV6-6 with TRBJ1-5; perhaps TRBD1 as D (5 bases). Trimming shortened V by 2 bases and J by 9 bases, and 11 bases separated the two germline ends. Looked up from germline, CDR1 is MNHNY and CDR2 is SVGAGI (reference sequence). The CDR3 has 13 residues. The CDR3, as DNA: TGTGCCAGCAGTTACGCCTCGGGGGTGCCCCAGCATTTT. This translates into CASSYASGVPQHF.

J is TRBJ2-5 and V is TRBV13; 9 bases align to TRBD1. Trimming at V came to 1 base and at J to 3 bases, leaving 6 bases not matched to a gene. Germline assignment: CDR1 PRHDT and CDR2 FYEKMQ (reference sequence). The CDR3 length is 16 residues. The CDR3 spells CASSLDRTGAKETQYF. In nucleotides, the CDR3 is TGTGCCAGCAGCTTAGATAGGACAGGGGCCAAAGAGACCCAGTACTTC.

The chain is built from TRBV7-8 and TRBJ2-3; 10 positions match TRBD2. The CDR3 spans 16 residues. V was pared by 5 bases and J by 2 bases, with 7 bases of the junction left unmatched. CDR1 is SGHVS and CDR2 is FQNEAQ in the germline V gene. CDR3 sequence: CASSRRAGGATDTQYF. The CDR3 nucleotides are TGTGCCAGCAGCCGCCGAGCGGGGGGGGCCACAGATACGCAGTATTTT.

V is TRBV12-3 or TRBV12-4 and J is TRBJ1-5; TRBD1 agrees at 10 bases. The ends lost 6 bases at V and 6 bases at J; junction bases unmatched: 5. CDR3 length: 14 residues. DNA for the CDR3: TGTGCCAGCAGCTACGGACAGGGGGGTCAGCCCCAGCATTTT. It specifies CASSYGQGGQPQHF.

J is TRBJ2-2 and V is TRBV3-1; D may be TRBD2 (6 bases). The CDR3 extends over 15 amino acids. CDR1 LGHDT and CDR2 YNNKEL come from the germline V gene (reference sequence). The V gene lost 0 bases and the J gene lost 4 bases, with 9 bases spanning the gap. The CDR3 here is CASSQDTSSTGELFF. The CDR3 nucleotides are TGTGCCAGCAGCCAAGATACTAGCTCCACCGGGGAGCTGTTTTTT. Together with reference TRBV3-1 and TRBJ2-2, the CDR3 gives the full variable domain: DTAVSQTPKYLVTQMGNDKSIKCEQNLGHDTMYWYKQDSKKFLKIMFSYNNKELIINETVPNRFSPKSPDKAHLNLHINSLELGDSAVYFCASSQDTSSTGELFFGEGSRLTVL.

The chain joins TRBV20-1 to TRBJ2-5; a possible D gene is TRBD1 (6 bases). This CDR3 spans 13 amino acids. Trimming took off 6 bases at V and 3 bases at J, with 14 bases between the two ends. CDR1 and CDR2 (germline): DFQATT, SNEGSKA (reference sequence). Written as DNA, the CDR3 is TGCAGTGCCGTACGGGCAGGGGAAGAGACCCAGTACTTC. It is translated as CSAVRAGEETQYF.

The V call is TRBV21-1, the J call TRBJ1-6. TRBV21-1 is a listed pseudogene. The CDR3 is 13 amino acids. The CDR3: CASSKESHSPLHF. The DNA of the CDR3 is TGTGCCAGCAGCAAAGAATCCCATTCACCCCTCCACTTT.

The CDR3 coding sequence is TGCGCCAGCAGCCAATTCCCGGCGACAGGGAGCACAGATACGCAGTATTTT. Amino acid sequence: CASSQFPATGSTDTQYF. V usage is TRBV4-1 and J usage is TRBJ2-3; TRBD1 matches 7 bases. This CDR3 spans 17 amino acids. CDR1 is MGHRA and CDR2 is YSYEKL in the germline V gene. V gave up 2 bases and J gave up 0 bases; unmatched junction bases: 8.

The chain carries TRBV15 and TRBJ2-3, with TRBD1 identical over 11 bases. Germline assignment: CDR1 LNHNV and CDR2 YYDKDF (reference sequence). The CDR3 extends over 15 amino acids. V lost 5 bases to trimming and J lost 4 bases; unmatched junction nucleotides: 5. Here the CDR3 reads CATSPRTGGPDTQYF. DNA for the CDR3: TGTGCCACCAGCCCTCGGACAGGGGGCCCAGATACGCAGTATTTT.

The gene calls are TRBV3-1 and TRBJ1-5; the D gene is possibly TRBD1 (6 bases). Trimming took 0 bases from V and 5 from J, leaving 14 bases between them. This CDR3 has 16 amino acids. The germline gives CDR1 LGHDT, CDR2 YNNKEL (reference sequence). CDR3 nucleotides: TGTGCCAGCAGCCAAGACTCTACAGGGTACGATCAGCCCCAGCATTTT. It encodes CASSQDSTGYDQPQHF.

The rearrangement uses TRBV27 and TRBJ2-7; D is unclear. Per germline, CDR1 MNHEY and CDR2 SMNVEV (reference sequence). Trimming cost V 0 bases and J 0 bases, with 9 bases left between them. The CDR3 runs to 15 residues. CDR3 nucleotide sequence: TGTGCCAGCAGTTTATCCTACAGCAGCTCCTACGAGCAGTACTTC. Translated: CASSLSYSSSYEQYF.

The rearrangement uses TRBV20-1 and TRBJ2-5; either TRBD1 or TRBD2 may fit D (5 bases each). Trimming pared 5 bases from V and 0 bases from J, leaving 13 bases between. This CDR3 contains 14 residues. Per the germline V gene, CDR1 is DFQATT and CDR2 is SNEGSKA (reference sequence). CDR3 DNA sequence: TGCAGTGCTCCGGAGAGGGGCTACCAAGAGACCCAGTACTTC. Encoded protein: CSAPERGYQETQYF.

The V call is TRBV20-1, the J call TRBJ1-1, with D tentatively TRBD1 (6 bases). The CDR3 length is 17 residues. V was shortened by 1 base and J by 5 bases, with 23 bases between the two germline ends. Germline V lookup: CDR1 DFQATT, CDR2 SNEGSKA (reference sequence). CDR3 nucleotide sequence: TGCAGTGCTAGAGGAGGGGGGTCTGAGCTGAGGCGAACTGAAGCTTTCTTT. Its protein product is CSARGGGSELRRTEAFF.

The chain carries TRBV29-1 and TRBJ2-1; either TRBD1 or TRBD2 may supply D (5 bases each). Germline CDR1 is SQVTM and CDR2 is ANQGSEA. CDR3 length equals 17 residues. V was trimmed by 6 bases and J by 0 bases, leaving 21 bases between them. Here the CDR3 reads CSVNWARGVGSYNEQFF. In nucleotides, the CDR3 is TGCAGCGTAAACTGGGCCCGAGGGGTGGGCTCCTACAATGAGCAGTTCTTC.

The chain carries TRBV9 and TRBJ1-2; D remains unclear. This CDR3 comprises 12 residues. Germline V gives CDR1 SGDLS, CDR2 YYNGEE. The germline V and J ends were trimmed by 3 bases and 6 bases, with 9 bases remaining between them. In nucleotides, the CDR3 is TGTGCCAGCAGCGCAAGGGCGGATGGCTACACCTTC. Protein sequence: CASSARADGYTF.

The gene calls are TRBV9 and TRBJ1-5; no reliable D call. Trimming left V 0 bases short and J 5 bases short, with 12 bases between. Germline lookup yields CDR1 SGDLS and CDR2 YYNGEE. This CDR3 contains 15 residues. The CDR3 loop is CASSVDGNGDQPQHF. CDR3 nucleotide sequence: TGTGCCAGCAGCGTAGATGGGAACGGTGATCAGCCCCAGCATTTT.

Written as DNA, the CDR3 is TGTGCCAGCAGCCCCGGGACTAACCCAGAGGAGTATTTT. Translated: CASSPGTNPEEYF. The chain recombines TRBV5-4 with TRBJ2-3; TRBD2 matches 7 bases. From germline, CDR1 is SGHNT and CDR2 YYREEE (reference sequence). The CDR3 sequence is 13 residues long. Germline trimming cut 4 bases from V and 13 bases from J; bases unmatched to any gene: 12. Filled out from reference TRBV5-4 and TRBJ2-3, the complete variable domain reads ETGVTQSPTHLIKTRGQQVTLRCSSQSGHNTVSWYQQALGQGPQFIFQYYREEENGRGNFPPRFSGLQFPNYSSELNVNALELDDSALYLCASSPGTNPEEYFGPGTRLTVL.

This sequence joins TRBV6-5 and TRBJ2-5; TRBD2 matches 11 bases. Germline CDR1 MNHEY, CDR2 SVGAGI. Losses at the gene ends were 5 bases for V and 3 bases for J; bases not matched to a gene: 5. The CDR3 runs to 15 residues. The CDR3 nucleotides are TGTGCCAGCAGTGCCGGACTAGCGGGCGAAGAGACCCAGTACTTC. It encodes CASSAGLAGEETQYF.

This chain links TRBV20-1 with TRBJ1-2; D uncertain. Germline values: CDR1 DFQATT, CDR2 SNEGSKA (reference sequence). The CDR3 runs 12 residues. Trimming stripped 1 base from V and 3 bases from J, with 6 bases between. CDR3 sequence: CSARVADYGYTF. CDR3 in DNA: TGCAGTGCTAGAGTGGCAGACTATGGCTACACCTTC.

The chain joins TRBV14 to TRBJ2-7; a weak D match, TRBD1 (6 bases). Looked up from germline, CDR1 is SGHDN and CDR2 is FVKESK. This CDR3 has 14 amino acids. Trimming took 0 bases from V and 3 from J, leaving 9 bases between them. This chain's CDR3 is CASSQDEDSYEQYF. The CDR3 bases are TGTGCCAGCAGCCAAGACGAGGACAGCTACGAGCAGTACTTC.

The chain carries TRBV4-1 and TRBJ1-5, with D perhaps matching TRBD1 (5 bases). CDR1 is MGHRA and CDR2 is YSYEKL in the germline V gene. This CDR3 spans 15 amino acids. V lost 0 bases to trimming and J lost 4 bases, with 10 bases between them. CDR3 residues: CASSQEHGGNQPQHF. Written as DNA, the CDR3 is TGCGCCAGCAGCCAAGAGCACGGGGGGAATCAGCCCCAGCATTTT.

Only a few counts were recorded for this clonotype. A junction boundary mismatches the germline segment, possibly from a read error. The rearrangement links TRBV15 to TRBJ2-3; 7 bases match TRBD2. The CDR3 loop spans 13 amino acids. Germline V CDR1 and CDR2: LNHNV, YYDKDF (reference sequence). This CDR3 reads CATSRTSTDTQYF. CDR3 DNA sequence: TGTGCCACCAGCAGGACTAGCACGGATACGCAGTATTTT.

The chain combines TRBV19 with TRBJ2-2; 12 bases are a match to TRBD1. V was clipped by 6 bases and J by 3 bases; unmatched bases: 5. The CDR3 is 16 amino acids. CDR1 and CDR2 from the germline V gene are LNHDA and SQIVND (reference sequence). This CDR3 reads CASSSGTGGYTGELFF. The CDR3 coding sequence is TGTGCCAGTAGCAGCGGGACAGGGGGCTACACCGGGGAGCTGTTTTTT.